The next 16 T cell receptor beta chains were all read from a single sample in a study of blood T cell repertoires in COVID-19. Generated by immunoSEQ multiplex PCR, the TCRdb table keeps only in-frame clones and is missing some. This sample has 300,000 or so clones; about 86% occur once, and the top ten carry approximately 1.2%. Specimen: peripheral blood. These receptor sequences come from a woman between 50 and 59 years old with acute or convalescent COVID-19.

CDR3 in DNA: TGTGCCATCAGTGAAGTCAGGGTCCCTACCTACGAGCAGTACTTC. Amino acid sequence: CAISEVRVPTYEQYF. The genes are TRBV10-3 and TRBJ2-7; a possible D gene is TRBD1 (5 bases). CDR1 and CDR2 from the germline V gene are ENHRY and SYGVKD. CDR3 size: 15 residues. V was cut by 3 bases and J by 2 bases, with 14 bases left in between.

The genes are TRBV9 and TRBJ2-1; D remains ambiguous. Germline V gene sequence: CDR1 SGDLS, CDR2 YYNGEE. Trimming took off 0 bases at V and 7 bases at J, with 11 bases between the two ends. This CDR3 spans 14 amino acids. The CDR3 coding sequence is TGTGCCAGCAGCGTAGGCAGTCTGATAAATGAGCAGTTCTTC. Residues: CASSVGSLINEQFF.

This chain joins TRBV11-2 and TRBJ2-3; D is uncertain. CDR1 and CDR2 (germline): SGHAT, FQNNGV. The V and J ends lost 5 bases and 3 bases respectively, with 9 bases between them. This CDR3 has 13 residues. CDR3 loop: CASSLRLTDTQYF. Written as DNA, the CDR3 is TGTGCCAGCAGCCTGCGACTTACAGATACGCAGTATTTT.

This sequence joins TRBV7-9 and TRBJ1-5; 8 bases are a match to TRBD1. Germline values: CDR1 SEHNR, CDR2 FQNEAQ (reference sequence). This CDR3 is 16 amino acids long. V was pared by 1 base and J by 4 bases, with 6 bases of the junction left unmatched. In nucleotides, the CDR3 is TGTGCCAGCAGCTTAGGGCAGGGGGCCGGGAATCAGCCCCAGCATTTT. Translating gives CASSLGQGAGNQPQHF.

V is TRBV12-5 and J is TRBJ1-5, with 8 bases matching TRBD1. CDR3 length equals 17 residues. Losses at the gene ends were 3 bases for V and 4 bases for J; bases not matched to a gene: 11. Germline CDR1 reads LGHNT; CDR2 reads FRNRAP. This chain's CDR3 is CASGFSQGATINQPQHF. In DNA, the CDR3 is TGTGCTAGTGGTTTTTCGCAGGGGGCGACTATTAATCAGCCCCAGCATTTT.

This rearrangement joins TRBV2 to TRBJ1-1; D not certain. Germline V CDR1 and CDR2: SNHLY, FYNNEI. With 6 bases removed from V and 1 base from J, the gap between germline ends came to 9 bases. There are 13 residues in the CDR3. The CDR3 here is CASRQLQNTEAFF. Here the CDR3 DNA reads TGTGCCAGCAGACAGCTACAGAACACTGAAGCTTTCTTT.

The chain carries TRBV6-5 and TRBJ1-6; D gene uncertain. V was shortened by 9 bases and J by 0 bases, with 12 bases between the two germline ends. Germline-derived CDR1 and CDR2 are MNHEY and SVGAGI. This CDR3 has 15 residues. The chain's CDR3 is CASQLGLSYNSPLHF. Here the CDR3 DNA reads TGTGCCAGTCAGCTCGGACTCTCCTATAATTCACCCCTCCACTTT.

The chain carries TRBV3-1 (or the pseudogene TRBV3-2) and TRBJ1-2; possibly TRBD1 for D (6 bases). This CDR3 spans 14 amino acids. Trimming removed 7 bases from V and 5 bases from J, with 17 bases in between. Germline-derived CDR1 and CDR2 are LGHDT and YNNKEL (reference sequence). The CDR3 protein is CASTWQGRRYGYTF. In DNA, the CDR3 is TGTGCCAGCACGTGGCAGGGGCGCCGGTATGGCTACACCTTC.

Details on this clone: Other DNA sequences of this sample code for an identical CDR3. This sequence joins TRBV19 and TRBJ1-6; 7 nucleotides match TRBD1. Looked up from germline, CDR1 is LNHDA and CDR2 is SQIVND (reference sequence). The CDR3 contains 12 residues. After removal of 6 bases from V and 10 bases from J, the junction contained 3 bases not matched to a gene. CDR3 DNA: TGTGCCAGTAGGCCAGGGGGATCACCCCTCCACTTT. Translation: CASRPGGSPLHF.

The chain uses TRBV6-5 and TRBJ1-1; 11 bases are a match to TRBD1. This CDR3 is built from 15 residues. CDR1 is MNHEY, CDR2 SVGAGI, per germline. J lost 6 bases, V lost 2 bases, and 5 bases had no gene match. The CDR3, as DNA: TGTGCCAGCAGTTACCCCGGGACAGGGGGGGCTGAAGCTTTCTTT. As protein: CASSYPGTGGAEAFF.

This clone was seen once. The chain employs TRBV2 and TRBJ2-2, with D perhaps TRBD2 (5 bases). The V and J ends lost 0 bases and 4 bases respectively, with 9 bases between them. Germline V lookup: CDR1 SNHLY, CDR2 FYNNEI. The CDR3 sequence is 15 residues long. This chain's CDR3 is CASSEAPGSTGELFF. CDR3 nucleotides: TGTGCCAGCAGTGAAGCGCCGGGGAGCACCGGGGAGCTGTTTTTT.

CDR3 sequence reads: CASSLGQRRFETQYF. In DNA form, the CDR3 reads TGTGCCAGCAGTCTGGGACAGCGTCGGTTCGAGACCCAGTACTTC. This chain joins TRBV27 and TRBJ2-5; 7 bases map to TRBD1. The germline CDR1 and CDR2 sequences are MNHEY and SMNVEV (reference sequence). The V gene end was trimmed by 5 bases and the J gene end by 5 bases; junction bases not matched to a gene: 11. This CDR3 is 15 amino acids long.

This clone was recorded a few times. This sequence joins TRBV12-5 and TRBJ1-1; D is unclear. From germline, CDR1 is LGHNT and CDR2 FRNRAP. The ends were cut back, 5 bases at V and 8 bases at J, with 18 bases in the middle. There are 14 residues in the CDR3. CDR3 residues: CASGPLAAEGEAFF. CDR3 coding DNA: TGTGCTAGTGGTCCTCTTGCAGCGGAGGGAGAAGCTTTCTTT. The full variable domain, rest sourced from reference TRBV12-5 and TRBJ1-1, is DARVTQTPRHKVTEMGQEVTMRCQPILGHNTVFWYRQTMMQGLELLAYFRNRAPLDDSGMPKDRFSAEMPDATLATLKIQPSEPRDSAVYFCASGPLAAEGEAFFGQGTRLTVV.

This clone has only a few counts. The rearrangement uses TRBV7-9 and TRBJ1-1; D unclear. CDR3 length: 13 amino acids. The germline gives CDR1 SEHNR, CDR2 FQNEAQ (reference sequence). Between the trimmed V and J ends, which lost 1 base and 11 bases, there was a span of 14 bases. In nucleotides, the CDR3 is TGTGCCAGCAGCTTAGGCGGGGTGACTCAGGCTTTCTTT. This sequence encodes CASSLGGVTQAFF.

CDR3 in DNA: TGTGCTAGTGGTTTTCCGCGAGGGTCTGGGGCCAACGTCCTGACTTTC. Protein sequence: CASGFPRGSGANVLTF. The chain links TRBV12-5 to TRBJ2-6; D might be TRBD2 (5 bases). The CDR3 runs 16 residues. The germline V gene has CDR1 LGHNT and CDR2 FRNRAP. The V and J ends lost 3 bases and 1 base respectively, with 10 bases between them.

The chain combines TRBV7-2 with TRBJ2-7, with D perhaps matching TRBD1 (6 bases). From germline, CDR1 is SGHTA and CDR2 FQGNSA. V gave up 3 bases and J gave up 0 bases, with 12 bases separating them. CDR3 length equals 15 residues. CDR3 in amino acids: CASSFGDTPSYEQYF. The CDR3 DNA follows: TGTGCCAGCAGCTTCGGGGACACTCCCTCCTACGAGCAGTACTTC.